This T cell receptor beta chain was sequenced during a study of cytomegalovirus exposure and HLA in healthy donors. Across the whole study: Researchers previously reported finding roughly 120 million unique TCR beta sequences from approximately 200 million T cells. Researchers found that around 80% of about 400 genotyped donors fell within the Caucasian-associated ancestry cluster.

Deletions cut 0 bases from V and 4 bases from J, with 9 bases between. In germline, CDR1 is SGHDN, CDR2 FVKESK. The CDR3 totals 14 residues. PCR primers comprised 60 Vbeta and 13 Jbeta primers. The data were produced by immunoSEQ multiplex PCR, yet TCRdb's version contains in-frame clones alone and is incomplete. Of about 94,000 clones in the sample, 50% to 75% were seen once. This clone appeared once. The sequenced sample was PBMCs. This sequence originates from a young man in good health and CMV-seronegative. This rearrangement joins TRBV14 to TRBJ1-2; tentatively, D is TRBD1 (6 bases). The CDR3 sequence is CASSQEQGLYGYTF. The CDR3 region has the DNA TGTGCCAGCAGCCAAGAACAGGGCCTCTATGGCTACACCTTC.